This T cell receptor beta chain emerged from a study of blood T cell repertoires in COVID-19. Sequencing was performed with immunoSEQ multiplex PCR; in TCRdb, only in-frame clones are kept and a portion is missing. The top ten hold approximately 10% of the sample, which has more than 350,000 clones, roughly 89% seen once. Trimming took 1 base from V and 8 from J, leaving 14 bases between them. Germline V CDR1 and CDR2: SGHDN, FVKESK. The CDR3 has 14 residues. The J gene is TRBJ1-1, the V gene TRBV14; maybe TRBD1 (6 bases). This sequence was found in a woman between 45 and 60 years old who had recovered from COVID-19. Input material: PBMCs or T cells enriched from blood (not recorded which). DNA of the CDR3: TGTGCCAGCAGCCAAGGACGGTTCCAGGGGGAAGCTTTCTTT. It yields the protein CASSQGRFQGEAFF.